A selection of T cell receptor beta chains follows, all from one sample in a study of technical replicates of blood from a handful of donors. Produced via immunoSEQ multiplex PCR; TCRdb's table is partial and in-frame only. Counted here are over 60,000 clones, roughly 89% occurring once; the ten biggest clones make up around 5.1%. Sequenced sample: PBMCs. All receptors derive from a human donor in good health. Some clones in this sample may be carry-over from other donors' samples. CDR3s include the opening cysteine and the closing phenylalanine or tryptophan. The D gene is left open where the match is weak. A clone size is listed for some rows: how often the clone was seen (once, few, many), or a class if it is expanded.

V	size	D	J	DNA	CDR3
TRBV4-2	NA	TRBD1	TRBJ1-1	TGTGCCAGCAGCCAAGATCGCACAGGGGTCACTGAAGCTTTCTTT	CASSQDRTGVTEAFF
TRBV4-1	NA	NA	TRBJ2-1	TGCGCCAGCAGCCGATCCCCGGTCAATGAGCAGTTCTTC	CASSRSPVNEQFF
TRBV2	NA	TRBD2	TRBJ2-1	TGTGCCAGCGCCGGGACTAGCGGTACTAGCTCCTACAATGAGCAGTTCTTC	CASAGTSGTSSYNEQFF
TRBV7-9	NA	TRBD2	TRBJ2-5	TGTGCCAGCATCCTATCTGGGTTAAGCGGGGGGAGAGGAGAGACCCAGTACTTC	CASILSGLSGGRGETQYF
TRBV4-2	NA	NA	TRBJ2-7	TGTGCCAGCAGCCAAGATACTGAGCAGTACTTC	CASSQDTEQYF
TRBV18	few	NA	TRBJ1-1	TGTGCCAGCTCACCGAGCGGGGGCACTGAAGCTTTCTTT	CASSPSGGTEAFF
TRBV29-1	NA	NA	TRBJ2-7	TGCAGCCCCCCAGGGGCTTCGTTCTCCAACGAGCAGTACTTC	CSPPGASFSNEQYF
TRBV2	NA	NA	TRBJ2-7	TGTGCCAGCAGAGGAGGACTCCCCCGCGAGCAGTACTTC	CASRGGLPREQYF
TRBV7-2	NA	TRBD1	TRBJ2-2	TGTGCCAGCAGCTACCCGACAGGGCCGGCCACCGGGGAGCTGTTTTTT	CASSYPTGPATGELFF
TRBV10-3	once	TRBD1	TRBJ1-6	TGTGCCATCAGTGAGTCTGAACAGGGGAATTCACCCCTCCACTTT	CAISESEQGNSPLHF
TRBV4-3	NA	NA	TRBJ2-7	TGCGCCAGCAGCCCTAAGGTAGCGGCCAACTACGAGCAGTACTTC	CASSPKVAANYEQYF
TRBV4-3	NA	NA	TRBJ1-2	TGCGCCAGCAGCCAGCAGGGTCCCTTACGACCTACTTTCACCTTC	CASSQQGPLRPTFTF
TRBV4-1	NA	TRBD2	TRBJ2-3	TGCGCCAGTAGACTAGCCCCTTTCACAGATACGCAGTATTTT	CASRLAPFTDTQYF
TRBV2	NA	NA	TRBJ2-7	TGTGCCAGCAGTGGCCACATCATCCCCTACGAGCAGTACTTC	CASSGHIIPYEQYF
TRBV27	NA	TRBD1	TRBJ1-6	TGTGCCACACGCAGGGGGTATTCACCCCTCCACTTT	CATRRGYSPLHF
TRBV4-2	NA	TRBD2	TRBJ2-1	TGTGCCAGCAGCCAAAAGACTAGCGGGGGTGAGCAGTTCTTC	CASSQKTSGGEQFF
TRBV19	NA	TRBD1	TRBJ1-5	TGTGCCAGTAGTGGGACAGGGGGCATGCAGCCCCAGCATTTT	CASSGTGGMQPQHF
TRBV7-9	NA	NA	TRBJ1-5	TGTGCCAGCAGCGGGGGCCAGGATAATCAGCCCCAGCATTTT	CASSGGQDNQPQHF
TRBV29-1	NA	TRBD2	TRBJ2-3	TGCAGCGCTCGCCCCCTTCTAGCGGGGGATTGGGATACGCAGTATTTT	CSARPLLAGDWDTQYF
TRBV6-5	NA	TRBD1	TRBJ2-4	TGTGCCAGCAGGGGACAGGGAAAAAACATTCAGTACTTC	CASRGQGKNIQYF
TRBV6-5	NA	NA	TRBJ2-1	TGTGCCAGCAGTTACTCGGGAATAGCGGCTTACAATGAGCAGTTCTTC	CASSYSGIAAYNEQFF
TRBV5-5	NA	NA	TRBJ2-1	TGTGCCAGCAGCCTGGGAGTCCCCTACAATGAGCAGTTCTTC	CASSLGVPYNEQFF
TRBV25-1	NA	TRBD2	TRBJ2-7	TGTGCCAGCAGTGACCTCTCAGGGACTAGCGGCCGCTACGAGCAGTACTTC	CASSDLSGTSGRYEQYF
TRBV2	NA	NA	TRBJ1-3	TGTGCCAGCAGTGCAAGCAGGTACTCTGGAAACACCATATATTTT	CASSASRYSGNTIYF
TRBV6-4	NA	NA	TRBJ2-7	TGTGCCAGCAGTGTCGGGCCGGGGGACTCCTACGAGCAGTACTTC	CASSVGPGDSYEQYF
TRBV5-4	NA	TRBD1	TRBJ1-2	TGTGCCAGCAGCTTGGAAGGGGGCGGCTATGGCTACACCTTC	CASSLEGGGYGYTF
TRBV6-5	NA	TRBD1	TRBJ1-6	TGTGCCAGCAGCCAGACAGGGAATTCACCCCTCCACTTT	CASSQTGNSPLHF
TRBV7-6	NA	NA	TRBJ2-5	TGTGCCAGCAGCTTAAGTGGCAGGGCTGAGACCCAGTACTTC	CASSLSGRAETQYF